These 18 T cell receptor beta chains were sequenced from one sample in a study of cytomegalovirus exposure and HLA in healthy donors. The PCR had 60 Vbeta and 13 Jbeta primers. Assay used: immunoSEQ multiplex PCR; TCRdb lists only in-frame clones, some missing. The sample has some 190,000 clones, more than 75% seen once. The sequenced sample was PBMCs. The receptors come from a woman younger than 45 in good health and CMV-seropositive.

In the case of this clone: A read error may produce the germline difference seen at one junction end. The chain carries TRBV4-1 and TRBJ2-4, with D perhaps matching TRBD1 (6 bases). CDR1 is MGHRA, CDR2 YSYEKL, per germline. The CDR3 length is 15 residues. CDR3: CASSQVTGPGNSQYF. DNA of the CDR3: TGCGCCAGCAGCCAAGTTACAGGGCCAGGAAACAGTCAGTACTTC.

This chain connects TRBV18 to TRBJ2-7; D might be TRBD1 (5 bases). V lost 3 bases and J 2 bases, leaving 11 bases between the germline ends. Germline V gene data show CDR1 as KGHSH and CDR2 as LQKENI. The CDR3 is made up of 14 amino acids. As DNA, the CDR3 is TGTGCCAGCTCACCTCAGGGTCGCCCCTACGAGCAGTACTTC. Translating gives CASSPQGRPYEQYF.

The table lists this clone with a count of one. The gene calls are TRBV28 and TRBJ1-2; D may be TRBD1 (5 bases). From germline, CDR1 is MDHEN and CDR2 SYDVKM. Trimming removed 2 bases at V and 4 bases at J, with 14 bases between. The CDR3 totals 15 residues. The CDR3 loop is CASSLPRRGVYGYTF. The CDR3 region has the DNA TGTGCCAGCAGTTTACCTCGTAGGGGTGTCTATGGCTACACCTTC.

This chain connects TRBV5-5 to TRBJ2-7, with a weak D call TRBD1 (6 bases). V lost 0 bases and J lost 0, with 7 bases in between. The CDR3 is 14 amino acids. Germline CDR1 SGHKS, CDR2 YYEKEE (reference sequence). CDR3: CASSLEGHSYEQYF. The CDR3 DNA follows: TGTGCCAGCAGCTTGGAGGGACACTCCTACGAGCAGTACTTC. The variable domain in full, completed from reference TRBV5-5 and TRBJ2-7, reads DAGVTQSPTHLIKTRGQQVTLRCSPISGHKSVSWYQQVLGQGPQFIFQYYEKEERGRGNFPDRFSARQFPNYSSELNVNALLLGDSALYLCASSLEGHSYEQYFGPGTRLTVT.

This sequence joins TRBV5-1 and TRBJ2-7; 7 positions agree with TRBD2. This CDR3 spans 14 amino acids. Germline V lookup: CDR1 SGHRS, CDR2 YFSETQ. V dropped 0 bases and J dropped 5; count of bases not matched to a gene: 5. CDR3 DNA: TGCGCCAGCAGCTTGGGGCGGGGGAGGCACGAGCAGTACTTC. Encoded protein: CASSLGRGRHEQYF.

CDR3 loop: CASSQAGGGNSPLHF. The DNA of the CDR3 is TGCGCCAGCAGCCAAGCGGGCGGGGGGAATTCACCCCTCCACTTT. V usage is TRBV4-1 and J usage is TRBJ1-6; TRBD1 is a possible D gene (5 bases). The CDR3 has 15 amino acids. Trimming left V 1 base short and J 7 bases short, with 11 bases between. CDR1 and CDR2 from the germline V gene are MGHRA and YSYEKL.

This clone was counted a single time. One end of the junction fails to match germline, which may point to a read error. The J gene is TRBJ2-5, the V gene TRBV7-2, with 8 bases matching TRBD2. The germline V gene encodes CDR1 SGHTA and CDR2 FQGNSA. The CDR3 consists of 14 residues. CDR3 loop: CASSLDHPLSGGHF. The CDR3 DNA sequence: TGTGCCAGCAGCTTAGACCACCCCCTAAGCGGGGGACACTTC.

V gene TRBV29-1 combines with J gene TRBJ2-7, with TRBD2 identical over 10 bases. Looked up from germline, CDR1 is SQVTM and CDR2 is ANQGSEA. The CDR3 extends over 15 amino acids. The J segment lost 1 base and the V segment lost 4 bases, leaving 7 bases of the junction unmatched. The CDR3 here is CSVVSAGGRSYEQYF. The CDR3 DNA sequence: TGCAGCGTTGTTTCAGCGGGGGGGCGGTCCTACGAGCAGTACTTC.

The genes are TRBV2 and TRBJ2-3, with 10 nucleotides matching TRBD2. This CDR3 is 16 amino acids long. Germline CDR1 reads SNHLY; CDR2 reads FYNNEI. V gave up 8 bases and J gave up 2 bases; unmatched junction bases: 10. In DNA, the CDR3 is TGTGCCAGCTCCCGGACTAGCGGAGACTTCACAGATACGCAGTATTTT. This translates into CASSRTSGDFTDTQYF. The full variable domain, completed using reference TRBV2 and TRBJ2-3, is EPEVTQTPSHQVTQMGQEVILRCVPISNHLYFYWYRQILGQKVEFLVSFYNNEISEKSEIFDDQFSVERPDGSNFTLKIRSTKLEDSAMYFCASSRTSGDFTDTQYFGPGTRLTVL.

The V call is TRBV7-8, the J call TRBJ2-1; 15 bases map to TRBD2. CDR1 is SGHVS and CDR2 is FQNEAQ in the germline V gene. The CDR3 is 19 residues long. V dropped 5 bases and J dropped 4; count of bases not matched to a gene: 12. Here the CDR3 reads CASSHFTGTSGGRYNEQFF. CDR3 coding DNA: TGTGCCAGCAGCCATTTTACCGGGACTAGCGGGGGGCGTTACAATGAGCAGTTCTTC.

The chain is built from TRBV13 and TRBJ2-7; 9 bases agree with TRBD2. V lost 6 bases to trimming and J lost 0 bases; unmatched junction nucleotides: 12. Per the germline V gene, CDR1 is PRHDT and CDR2 is FYEKMQ (reference sequence). CDR3 size: 17 residues. The CDR3 loop reads CASSPNSGGRSSYEQYF. The DNA for the CDR3 is TGTGCCAGCAGTCCGAATAGCGGGGGCCGCAGCTCCTACGAGCAGTACTTC.

The chain recombines TRBV6-5 with TRBJ1-2; 11 positions match TRBD1. Germline assignment: CDR1 MNHEY and CDR2 SVGAGI. V shed 2 bases, J shed 6 bases, and the junction held 5 bases outside the gene matches. The CDR3 runs to 15 residues. The CDR3 sequence: CASSYRGTGGNGYTF. In DNA form, the CDR3 reads TGTGCCAGCAGTTACCGCGGGACAGGGGGAAATGGCTACACCTTC.

The chain uses TRBV9 and TRBJ2-3; D gene uncertain. Trimming cost V 3 bases and J 6 bases, with 14 bases left between them. The germline gives CDR1 SGDLS, CDR2 YYNGEE. This CDR3 comprises 14 residues. CDR3 in DNA: TGTGCCAGCAGCGCCACACGTGCCAGTGATACGCAGTATTTT. This gives the protein CASSATRASDTQYF.

The V call is TRBV25-1, the J call TRBJ1-3; unclear D gene. The CDR3 extends over 14 amino acids. Germline V gene lookup returns CDR1 MGHDK and CDR2 SYGVNS. V lost 3 bases to trimming and J lost 4 bases, with 10 bases between them. CDR3 protein: CASSDGNWGNTIYF. CDR3 bases: TGTGCCAGCAGTGACGGGAATTGGGGAAACACCATATATTTT.

This clone has a handful of counts. The chain uses TRBV4-2 and TRBJ1-3; D may be TRBD1 (6 bases). Germline CDR1 reads LGHNA; CDR2 reads YNFKEQ. The CDR3 consists of 17 residues. V lost 2 bases and J lost 0, with 14 bases in between. In nucleotides, the CDR3 is TGTGCCAGCAGCCAATATCGGGACACGGTCTCTGGAAACACCATATATTTT. Translation: CASSQYRDTVSGNTIYF.

The V and J genes are TRBV5-5 and TRBJ1-4, with 11 nucleotides matching TRBD1. J lost 0 bases, V lost 4 bases, and 2 bases had no gene match. Germline CDR1 is SGHKS and CDR2 is YYEKEE (reference sequence). The CDR3 has 16 amino acids. The DNA for the CDR3 is TGTGCCAGCAGCCCGGGACAGGGGGCAACTAATGAAAAACTGTTTTTT. Encoded protein: CASSPGQGATNEKLFF. Full variable domain (remainder filled in from reference TRBV5-5 and TRBJ1-4): DAGVTQSPTHLIKTRGQQVTLRCSPISGHKSVSWYQQVLGQGPQFIFQYYEKEERGRGNFPDRFSARQFPNYSSELNVNALLLGDSALYLCASSPGQGATNEKLFFGSGTQLSVL.

This chain uses TRBV7-2 with TRBJ1-2, with D maybe TRBD1 (6 bases). V lost 0 bases, J lost 1 base, and 12 bases lay in between. This CDR3 is built from 16 residues. Germline assignment: CDR1 SGHTA and CDR2 FQGNSA. CDR3 sequence: CASSLAGQGFNYGYTF. In nucleotides, the CDR3 is TGTGCCAGCAGCTTAGCGGGGCAGGGGTTTAACTATGGCTACACCTTC.

This clone was seen a single time. The chain carries TRBV11-3 and TRBJ2-7; D gene uncertain. V lost 3 bases, J lost 0 bases, and 9 bases lay in between. This CDR3 comprises 14 residues. Germline assignment: CDR1 SGHNT and CDR2 YENEEA. The CDR3 DNA reads as TGTGCCAGCAGCTTCGGAGAGATCTCCTACGAGCAGTACTTC. It yields the protein CASSFGEISYEQYF.